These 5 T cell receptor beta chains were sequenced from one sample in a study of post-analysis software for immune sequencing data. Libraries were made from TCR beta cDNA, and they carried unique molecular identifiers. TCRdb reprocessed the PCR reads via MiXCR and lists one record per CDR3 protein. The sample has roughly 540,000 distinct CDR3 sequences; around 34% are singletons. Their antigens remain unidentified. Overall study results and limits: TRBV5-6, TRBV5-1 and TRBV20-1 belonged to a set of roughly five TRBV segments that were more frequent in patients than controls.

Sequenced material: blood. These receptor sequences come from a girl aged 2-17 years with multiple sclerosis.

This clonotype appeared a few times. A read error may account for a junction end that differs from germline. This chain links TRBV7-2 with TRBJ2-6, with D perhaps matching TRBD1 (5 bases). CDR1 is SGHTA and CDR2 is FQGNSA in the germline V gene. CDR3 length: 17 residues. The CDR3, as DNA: TGTGCCAGCAGCTTAAGCGTGACGGTCTCTGGGGCCAACGTCCGGACTTTC. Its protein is CASSLSVTVSGANVRTF.

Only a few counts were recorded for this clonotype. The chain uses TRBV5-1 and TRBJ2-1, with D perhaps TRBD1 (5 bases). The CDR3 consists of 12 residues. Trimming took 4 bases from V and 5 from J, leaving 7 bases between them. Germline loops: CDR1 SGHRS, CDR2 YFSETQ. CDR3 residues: CASSQGDNEQFF. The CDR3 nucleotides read TGCGCCAGCAGCCAGGGCGACAATGAGCAGTTCTTC. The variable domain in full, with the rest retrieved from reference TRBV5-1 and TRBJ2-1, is KAGVTQTPRYLIKTRGQQVTLSCSPISGHRSVSWYQQTPGQGLQFLFEYFSETQRNKGNFPGRFSGRQFSNSRSEMNVSTLELGDSALYLCASSQGDNEQFFGPGTRLTVL.

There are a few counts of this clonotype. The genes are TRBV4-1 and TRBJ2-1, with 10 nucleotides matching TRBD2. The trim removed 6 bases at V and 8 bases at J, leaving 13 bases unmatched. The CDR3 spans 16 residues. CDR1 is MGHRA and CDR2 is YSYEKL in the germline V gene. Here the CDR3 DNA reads TGCGCCAGCAGTGGGGATAGCGGGGGGACTTTGCATGAGCAGTTCTTC. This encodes CASSGDSGGTLHEQFF.

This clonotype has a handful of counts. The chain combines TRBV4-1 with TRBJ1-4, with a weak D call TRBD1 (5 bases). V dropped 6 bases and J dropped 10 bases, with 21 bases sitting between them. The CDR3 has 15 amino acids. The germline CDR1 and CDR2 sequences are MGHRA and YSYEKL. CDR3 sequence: CASRSPGTVLGKLFF. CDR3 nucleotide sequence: TGCGCCAGCAGATCCCCCGGGACCGTGTTGGGAAAACTGTTTTTT.

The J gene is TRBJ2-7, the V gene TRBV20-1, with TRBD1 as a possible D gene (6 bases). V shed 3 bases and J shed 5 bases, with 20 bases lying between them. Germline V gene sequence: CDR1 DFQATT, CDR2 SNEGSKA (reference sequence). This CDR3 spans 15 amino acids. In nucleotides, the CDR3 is TGCAGTGCTAGGGGCGCGCGGGCAGGGGAACACGAGCAGTACTTC. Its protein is CSARGARAGEHEQYF.